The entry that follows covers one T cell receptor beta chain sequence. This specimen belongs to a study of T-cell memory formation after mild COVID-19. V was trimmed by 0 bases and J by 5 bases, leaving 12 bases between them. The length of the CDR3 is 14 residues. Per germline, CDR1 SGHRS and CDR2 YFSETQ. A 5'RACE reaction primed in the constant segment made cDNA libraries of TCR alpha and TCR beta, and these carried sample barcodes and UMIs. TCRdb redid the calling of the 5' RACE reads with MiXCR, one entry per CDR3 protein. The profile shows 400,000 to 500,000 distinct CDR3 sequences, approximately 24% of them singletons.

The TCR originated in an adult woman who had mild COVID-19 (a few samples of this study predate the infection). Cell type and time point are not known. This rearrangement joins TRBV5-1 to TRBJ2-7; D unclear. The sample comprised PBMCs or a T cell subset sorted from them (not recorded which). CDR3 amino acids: CASSLAWAEDEQYF. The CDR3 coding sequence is TGCGCCAGCAGCTTGGCCTGGGCAGAAGACGAGCAGTACTTC.